This is a list of T cell receptor beta chains from one sample in a study of regulatory T cells in long-lasting Graves disease. One entry per CDR3 protein, called by TCRdb with MiXCR from the multiplex PCR reads. The sample has 530,000 or so distinct CDR3 sequences, around 15% seen once. A further study also used this sample, focusing on T cells in Graves' hyperthyroidism and ophthalmopathy.

The material sequenced was peripheral blood mononuclear cells (PBMCs), taken at new diagnosis, from a patient treated with antithyroid drugs. These receptors originate from a man younger than 35 with Graves disease. The CDR3 runs from the conserved cysteine through the conserved F or W. The D gene is left open where the match is weak. Clone size, where shown, is once, few, many, or a class for clones that have expanded.

J: TRBJ2-7; D: .; length: 14; V: TRBV11-2; size: .; CDR3: CASSFPGPRYEQYF; DNA: TGTGCCAGCAGCTTCCCGGGACCCCGCTACGAGCAGTACTTC
J: TRBJ1-1; D: TRBD1; length: 12; V: TRBV12-5; size: many; CDR3: CASGLDRGTAFF; DNA: TGTGCTAGTGGTTTGGACAGGGGGACAGCTTTCTTT
J: TRBJ2-6; D: .; length: 15; V: TRBV6-1; size: .; CDR3: CASRSFLSGANVLTF; DNA: TGTGCCAGCAGGTCTTTTCTCTCTGGGGCCAACGTCCTGACTTTC
J: TRBJ2-1; D: TRBD2; length: 16; V: TRBV3-1; size: many; CDR3: CASTQGSGGPRNEQFF; DNA: TGTGCCAGTACCCAGGGCTCGGGAGGGCCGCGGAATGAGCAGTTCTTC
J: TRBJ2-7; D: TRBD2; length: 16; V: TRBV3-1; size: many; CDR3: CASSQEGAGVRNEQYF; DNA: TGTGCCAGCAGCCAAGAAGGAGCGGGAGTGAGAAACGAGCAGTACTTC
J: TRBJ1-1; D: .; length: 16; V: TRBV11-2; size: many; CDR3: CASSSLLGRGNTEAFF; DNA: TGTGCCAGCAGCTCGCTACTTGGACGGGGAAACACTGAAGCTTTCTTT
J: TRBJ2-7; D: TRBD2; length: 15; V: TRBV7-9; size: few; CDR3: CASSLGLAFAYEQYF; DNA: TGTGCCAGCAGCCTCGGACTAGCCTTTGCCTACGAGCAGTACTTC
J: TRBJ2-2; D: .; length: 14; V: TRBV5-1; size: few; CDR3: CASSFTGSTGELFF; DNA: TGCGCCAGCAGCTTTACAGGGTCCACCGGGGAGCTGTTTTTT
J: TRBJ2-3; D: TRBD1; length: 14; V: TRBV7-9; size: many; CDR3: CASSATQGADTQYF; DNA: TGTGCCAGCAGCGCAACACAGGGGGCAGATACGCAGTATTTT
J: TRBJ2-2; D: .; length: 14; V: TRBV28; size: many; CDR3: CASTEGRSTGELFF; DNA: TGTGCCAGCACTGAGGGGAGAAGCACCGGGGAGCTGTTTTTT
J: TRBJ2-7; D: .; length: 15; V: TRBV20-1; size: many; CDR3: CSARDKNGGSYEQYF; DNA: TGCAGTGCTAGAGATAAGAATGGCGGCTCCTACGAGCAGTACTTC
J: TRBJ2-7; D: TRBD2; length: 17; V: TRBV2; size: many; CDR3: CASSPGASGSRSYEQYF; DNA: TGTGCCAGCAGCCCTGGGGCTAGCGGGAGCAGGAGCTACGAGCAGTACTTC
J: TRBJ1-5; D: .; length: 14; V: TRBV11-3; size: few; CDR3: CASSLEGLSQPQHF; DNA: TGTGCCAGCAGCTTAGAAGGACTAAGCCAGCCCCAGCATTTT
J: TRBJ2-1; D: TRBD2; length: 15; V: TRBV5-1; size: many; CDR3: CASSLAAGGDNEQFF; DNA: TGCGCCAGCAGCTTGGCGGCGGGAGGGGATAATGAGCAGTTCTTC
J: TRBJ2-1; D: .; length: 16; V: TRBV19; size: .; CDR3: CASSIVGWGANNEQFF; DNA: TGTGCCAGTAGTATAGTGGGTTGGGGGGCTAACAATGAGCAGTTCTTC
J: TRBJ1-2; D: TRBD1; length: 15; V: TRBV20-1; size: .; CDR3: CSANPPGTGVYGYTF; DNA: TGCAGTGCTAATCCTCCAGGGACAGGGGTCTATGGCTACACCTTC
J: TRBJ1-5; D: TRBD1; length: 15; V: TRBV6-1; size: many; CDR3: CASSATGASRQPQHF; DNA: TGTGCCAGCAGTGCCACAGGGGCGAGCAGACAGCCCCAGCATTTT
J: TRBJ2-7; D: .; length: 14; V: TRBV11-2; size: many; CDR3: CASTLGRSSYEQYF; DNA: TGTGCCAGCACCTTAGGGCGGTCCTCCTACGAGCAGTACTTC
J: TRBJ2-3; D: TRBD2; length: 16; V: TRBV6-5; size: many; CDR3: CASSYDGRAVTDTQYF; DNA: TGTGCCAGCAGTTACGACGGGAGGGCCGTAACAGATACGCAGTATTTT
J: TRBJ1-2; D: TRBD1; length: 15; V: TRBV2; size: many; CDR3: CASSRDRQTNYGYTF; DNA: TGTGCCAGCAGTCGGGACAGACAAACTAACTATGGCTACACCTTC
J: TRBJ2-7; D: TRBD2; length: 18; V: TRBV30; size: many; CDR3: CAWGDSGTSGRFGYEQYF; DNA: TGTGCCTGGGGGGACTCCGGGACTAGCGGGAGATTTGGGTACGAGCAGTACTTC
J: TRBJ2-1; D: TRBD2; length: 18; V: TRBV19; size: few; CDR3: CASRMRASGRGSYNEQFF; DNA: TGTGCCAGTAGAATGAGGGCTAGCGGGAGAGGGTCCTACAATGAGCAGTTCTTC
J: TRBJ2-3; D: TRBD1; length: 15; V: TRBV5-1; size: many; CDR3: CASSLVGQGIDTQYF; DNA: TGCGCCAGCAGCTTGGTCGGACAGGGTATCGATACGCAGTATTTT
J: TRBJ2-2; D: .; length: 12; V: TRBV29-1; size: few; CDR3: CSASGGTGELFF; DNA: TGCAGCGCCTCTGGAGGCACCGGGGAGCTGTTTTTT
J: TRBJ2-1; D: .; length: 14; V: TRBV7-9; size: many; CDR3: CASSLDLGPGEQFF; DNA: TGTGCCAGCAGCTTAGATCTCGGACCGGGAGAGCAGTTCTTC
J: TRBJ2-3; D: .; length: 14; V: TRBV20-1; size: many; CDR3: CSARSVTSTDTQYF; DNA: TGCAGTGCTAGATCCGTAACTAGCACAGATACGCAGTATTTT
J: TRBJ2-6; D: .; length: 18; V: TRBV3-1; size: .; CDR3: CASSQEDIAYSGANVLTF; DNA: TGTGCCAGCAGCCAAGAGGATATCGCATACTCTGGGGCCAACGTCCTGACTTTC